This T cell receptor beta chain is from a study of CD8+CD57+ T cells in acquired aplastic anemia. Across the study: Sorting CD4+ and CD8+ cells gave DNA averaging about 3.1 ug. Regarding the study as a whole: Patient and control CD8+ Simpson's diversity was not significantly different.

The CDR3 extends over 12 amino acids. The junction had 4 bases not matched to a gene; V was cut back by 10 bases and J by 2 bases. Germline values: CDR1 ENHRY, CDR2 SYGVKD. In its sample, this clonotype was seen a few times. Its antigen is unidentified. All sequencing subjects had displayed CD8+CD57+ cell expansion on flow cytometry. Every patient was diagnosed with severe acquired aplastic anemia. Patients were treatment-naive when blood was sampled. CDR3 and TCR beta VDJ profiling relied on a genomic DNA template. TCRdb reprocessed the reads with MiXCR, giving one entry per CDR3 protein. The table shows about 40,000 distinct CDR3 sequences, with roughly three fifths occurring only once.

The TCR sequence derives from a human donor with aplastic anemia. The chain recombines TRBV10-3 with TRBJ1-2; 7 bases line up with TRBD1. The sequenced sample was sorted CD4+, CD8+, or CD8+CD57+ T cells (not recorded which) from PBMCs. The CDR3 nucleotides read TGTGCCAGCCGGGACAGCAACTATGGCTACACCTTC. It is translated as CASRDSNYGYTF.